This TCR beta chain emerged from a study of shared clonotypes between healthy human individuals (TCRdb year 2020). The study in broad terms: The cohort comprised two women and a few men aged 18 to 49 years. Each donor's leukapheresis produced roughly between about 0.8 and 8.9 billion PBMCs. Libraries were prepared and TCR repertoires were sequenced by different laboratories using diverse techniques, in order to increase sequencing depth and limit assay-specific biases. Blood TCR repertoires of a handful of healthy adults were deeply sequenced to estimate repertoire size and the extent of clonotype sharing between individuals. For each donor, CD4 naive and CD4 memory were each run on three plates, CD8 naive on two plates, and CD8 memory on one plate.

Here is what the overall study found, with its caveats: Because the study included only a small number of donors, the genetic and exposure-history diversity represented was limited. Higher generation probabilities were observed for clonotypes shared by all four sorted-subset donors than for non-shared clonotypes. Rarefaction of sorted-subset datasets indicated incomplete sequencing despite the large sequencing depth. Naive subsets generally had larger estimated clonotype richness than memory subsets. Across a few donors, about 5% of naive CD4, 3% to 3.5% of naive CD8, 2% to 2.5% of memory CD4, and roughly 0.41% of memory CD8 clonotypes were shared. Sampling was limited to blood, and TCR repertoires in tissue likely differ from TCR repertoires in blood. Based on pairwise subsampling, the degree of clonotype sharing among donors was expected to be affected by sequencing depth.

Remarks on this clone: Its antigen target is currently unknown. One base away there is no much larger clone; base qualities are not given. Different DNA sequences within this sample yield the same CDR3.

CDR1 and CDR2 were assigned from the germline V gene as KGHSH and LQKENI. Trimming costs V 3 bases and J 1 base, and their ends lie 6 bases apart. Including the terminal cysteine and phenylalanine, the CDR3 comprises 13 residues. Only CDR3 DNA is held: 39 bases, read in frame from base 1. TCR CDR3 regions were amplified from genomic DNA by multiplex PCR using the deep immunoSEQ assay. Extracted genomic DNA from each cell subset was spread evenly across all wells of several immunoSEQ 96-well plates, with each plate serving as a replicate. For sorted subsets, each replicate PCR was loaded with about 0.2 ug genomic DNA, equivalent to 25,000 to 30,000 T cell genomes. Purified libraries were measured with a Qubit 3.0 fluorometer, size-checked on a Bioanalyzer 2100, and measured again with the KAPA Library Quantification kit. A separate single-read 150-cycle Illumina NextSeq 550 flow cell was used to sequence each immunoSEQ 96-well plate. In the paper's pipeline: The immunoSEQ output contained only junctional sequences without quality scores, so filtering could not match that applied to full-length reads. Sequences were annotated with PyIR, a Python wrapper for IgBLAST v1.9, using IMGT germline references to assign V/J genes and CDR3. Reads were removed for weak V/J assignments (E-value above 1e-6), missing CDR3, stop codons, out-of-frame junctions, or ambiguous translated residues. V3J clonotypes were defined as sequences sharing an identical inferred V gene, J gene, and CDR3 amino acid sequence. The percentage overlap between two repertoires was calculated by dividing the number of shared unique clonotypes by the size of the smaller repertoire. Repertoire richness was assessed with RTK rarefaction, the Chao1 estimator, and Recon v2.1 estimates of unobserved clonotypes. OLGA was used to compute generation probabilities for all TCRbeta clonotypes that the gDNA method yielded from a few donors. TCRdb provides this immuneACCESS table in a form limited to in-frame rearrangements. Some clones are lacking; in checked studies, under half of them reflect an unresolved V gene, and why the rest are absent is not known. That table is the source of V, J and clone size, and D and trimming were worked out from the DNA. The sample has roughly 1,000,000 clones on record, 75% to 80% of them singletons. The ten most abundant clones make up roughly 0.55% of the sample.

Donors were healthy HIV-negative adults with no recently reported acute infections or vaccinations. Only Caucasian adults living in Nashville, Tennessee, USA were represented among the donors. CD4+ T cells were enriched through magnetic negative selection, after which naive cells were positively selected on CD45RA and the remaining negative fraction served as the memory subset. Blood was obtained by leukapheresis, after which PBMCs were separated by Ficoll-Histopaque density gradient centrifugation and cryopreserved in liquid nitrogen vapor phase. Analytical flow cytometry was used to check the purity and quantity of every magnetically sorted T cell population. Genomic DNA was isolated from each sorted fraction and quantified by UV absorbance on a Nanodrop 2000c.

The rearrangement combines TRBV18 with TRBJ1-1; there is no confident call for the D gene. The sequence was collected from a man younger than 35 in good health. Some clones in this sample may be carry-over from other donors' samples. Source material: memory CD4+ T cells from PBMCs. The intended sense of this specimen's cell subset or site label: CD45RA-negative fraction. The CDR3: CASSPSGNTEAFF. The base sequence is TGTGCCAGCTCACCTTCCGGGAACACTGAAGCTTTCTTT.